The rows below give T cell receptor beta chains drawn from one sample of a study of T-cell memory formation after mild COVID-19. TCRdb analysed the 5' RACE reads with MiXCR anew, one entry per CDR3 protein. The sample shows under 650,000 distinct CDR3 sequences, about a sixth of them seen only once. Sequencing input: PBMCs or a T cell subset sorted from them (not recorded which). The receptors stem from an adult woman who had mild COVID-19 (a few samples of this study predate the infection). Cell type and time point are not known. The CDR3 runs from the conserved cysteine through the conserved F or W. Fields, in order: D gene, V gene, clone size, J gene, CDR3 protein, CDR3 DNA. D genes are given only for firm matches. Size values are once, few and many counts, or a class for expanded clones, and some rows have none.

D gene: NA; V gene: TRBV6-1; clone size: NA; J gene: TRBJ2-1; CDR3 protein: CASSETWRHF; CDR3 DNA: TGTGCCAGCAGTGAAACTTGGAGGCACTTC
D gene: NA; V gene: TRBV15; clone size: few; J gene: TRBJ1-4; CDR3 protein: CATSRDRPGEDEKLFF; CDR3 DNA: TGTGCCACCAGCAGAGATCGTCCCGGGGAGGATGAAAAACTGTTTTTT
D gene: NA; V gene: TRBV5-1; clone size: many; J gene: TRBJ2-1; CDR3 protein: CASSLDGYNEQFF; CDR3 DNA: TGCGCCAGCAGCTTGGACGGTTACAATGAGCAGTTCTTC
D gene: NA; V gene: TRBV5-1; clone size: few; J gene: TRBJ1-5; CDR3 protein: CASSSDSNQPQHF; CDR3 DNA: TGCGCCAGCAGCAGCGACAGCAATCAGCCCCAGCATTTT
D gene: TRBD1; V gene: TRBV7-3; clone size: NA; J gene: TRBJ2-1; CDR3 protein: CASSLTGQGEYEQFF; CDR3 DNA: TGTGCCAGCAGCTTAACGGGACAGGGGGAGTATGAGCAGTTCTTC
D gene: NA; V gene: TRBV11-2; clone size: once; J gene: TRBJ2-2; CDR3 protein: CASSLDPRHPNTGELFF; CDR3 DNA: TGTGCCAGCAGCTTAGATCCGCGCCACCCTAACACCGGGGAGCTGTTTTTT
D gene: NA; V gene: TRBV15; clone size: NA; J gene: TRBJ1-3; CDR3 protein: CATSRDYRGNTIYF; CDR3 DNA: TGTGCCACCAGCAGAGATTATAGGGGAAACACCATATATTTT
D gene: NA; V gene: TRBV15; clone size: few; J gene: TRBJ2-3; CDR3 protein: CATSRGATTDTQYF; CDR3 DNA: TGTGCCACCAGCAGAGGGGCGACCACAGATACGCAGTATTTT
D gene: NA; V gene: TRBV7-6; clone size: many; J gene: TRBJ2-2; CDR3 protein: CASSPEPDGNTGELFF; CDR3 DNA: TGTGCCAGCAGCCCCGAGCCTGACGGGAACACCGGGGAGCTGTTTTTT
D gene: NA; V gene: TRBV4-1; clone size: few; J gene: TRBJ2-7; CDR3 protein: CASSQDRVFRGQYF; CDR3 DNA: TGCGCCAGCAGCCAAGATCGTGTTTTTCGGGGCCAGTACTTC
D gene: NA; V gene: TRBV4-1; clone size: NA; J gene: TRBJ2-2; CDR3 protein: CASSQVPGELFF; CDR3 DNA: TGCGCCAGCAGCCAAGTCCCCGGGGAGCTGTTTTTT
D gene: NA; V gene: TRBV6-5; clone size: NA; J gene: TRBJ2-5; CDR3 protein: CASSTPGRGRETQYF; CDR3 DNA: TGTGCCAGCAGTACCCCGGGGAGGGGGAGAGAGACCCAGTACTTC
D gene: NA; V gene: TRBV20-1; clone size: NA; J gene: TRBJ2-3; CDR3 protein: CSFGWGERTQYF; CDR3 DNA: TGCAGTTTCGGGTGGGGGGAAAGGACGCAGTATTTT
D gene: TRBD2; V gene: TRBV11-2; clone size: NA; J gene: TRBJ2-1; CDR3 protein: CASSYGLAGVRSSNEQFF; CDR3 DNA: TGTGCCAGCAGCTATGGACTAGCGGGAGTAAGGAGCAGCAATGAGCAGTTCTTC
D gene: NA; V gene: TRBV12-3/TRBV12-4; clone size: NA; J gene: TRBJ2-7; CDR3 protein: CASRYRELNSYEQYF; CDR3 DNA: TGTGCCAGCAGGTACAGGGAGCTTAACTCCTACGAGCAGTACTTC
D gene: NA; V gene: TRBV5-6; clone size: few; J gene: TRBJ2-3; CDR3 protein: CASMRWTSTDTQYF; CDR3 DNA: TGTGCCAGCATGCGGTGGACGAGCACAGATACGCAGTATTTT
D gene: TRBD1; V gene: TRBV20-1; clone size: once; J gene: TRBJ1-6; CDR3 protein: CSARDGGRGQRSPLHF; CDR3 DNA: TGCAGTGCTAGAGATGGGGGCAGGGGACAGAGGTCACCCCTCCACTTT
D gene: NA; V gene: TRBV12-3/TRBV12-4; clone size: NA; J gene: TRBJ1-1; CDR3 protein: CASTPGPNTEAFF; CDR3 DNA: TGTGCCAGCACCCCTGGGCCGAACACTGAAGCTTTCTTT
D gene: TRBD1; V gene: TRBV18; clone size: NA; J gene: TRBJ1-2; CDR3 protein: CASSQGQSYGYTF; CDR3 DNA: TGTGCCAGCTCACAGGGACAGAGCTATGGCTACACCTTC
D gene: NA; V gene: TRBV13; clone size: NA; J gene: TRBJ1-1; CDR3 protein: CASSFQTLEAFF; CDR3 DNA: TGTGCCAGCAGCTTTCAAACATTGGAAGCTTTCTTT
D gene: NA; V gene: TRBV7-9; clone size: NA; J gene: TRBJ2-7; CDR3 protein: CASSLGASPEYF; CDR3 DNA: TGTGCCAGCAGCTTAGGGGCCAGCCCAGAGTACTTC
D gene: TRBD1; V gene: TRBV11-2; clone size: NA; J gene: TRBJ1-6; CDR3 protein: CASSGDSYNSPLHF; CDR3 DNA: TGTGCCAGCAGCGGGGACAGTTATAATTCACCCCTCCACTTT
D gene: TRBD2; V gene: TRBV7-9; clone size: few; J gene: TRBJ2-3; CDR3 protein: CASSTSGRASDTQYF; CDR3 DNA: TGTGCCAGCAGCACTAGCGGGAGGGCCTCAGATACGCAGTATTTT
D gene: NA; V gene: TRBV6-2/TRBV6-3; clone size: NA; J gene: TRBJ2-7; CDR3 protein: CASNLNKGDYEQYF; CDR3 DNA: TGTGCCAGCAACCTCAACAAGGGCGACTACGAGCAGTACTTC
D gene: NA; V gene: TRBV24-1; clone size: few; J gene: TRBJ1-5; CDR3 protein: CATSDLPGNQPQHF; CDR3 DNA: TGTGCCACCAGTGATTTGCCCGGCAATCAGCCCCAGCATTTT
D gene: TRBD2; V gene: TRBV7-2; clone size: NA; J gene: TRBJ2-7; CDR3 protein: CASSLAGIAGGPIWEQYF; CDR3 DNA: TGTGCCAGCAGCTTAGCGGGGATAGCGGGGGGTCCTATCTGGGAGCAGTACTTC
D gene: NA; V gene: TRBV18; clone size: NA; J gene: TRBJ1-1; CDR3 protein: CASSPPVLNTEAFF; CDR3 DNA: TGTGCCAGCTCACCACCTGTTCTGAACACTGAAGCTTTCTTT
D gene: NA; V gene: TRBV30; clone size: NA; J gene: TRBJ2-7; CDR3 protein: CAWNLYVHEQYF; CDR3 DNA: TGTGCCTGGAACCTCTACGTCCACGAGCAGTACTTC
D gene: NA; V gene: TRBV20-1; clone size: few; J gene: TRBJ1-2; CDR3 protein: CSARGSNYGYTF; CDR3 DNA: TGCAGTGCACGTGGGTCTAACTATGGCTACACCTTC
D gene: NA; V gene: TRBV4-2; clone size: many; J gene: TRBJ2-7; CDR3 protein: CASSQDDYGYEQYF; CDR3 DNA: TGTGCCAGCAGCCAAGACGATTACGGTTACGAGCAGTACTTC
D gene: NA; V gene: TRBV25-1; clone size: few; J gene: TRBJ1-4; CDR3 protein: CASSADTGLGEKLFF; CDR3 DNA: TGTGCCAGCAGTGCAGATACAGGGTTAGGTGAAAAACTGTTTTTT
D gene: TRBD1; V gene: TRBV6-5; clone size: few; J gene: TRBJ1-5; CDR3 protein: CASGQGDNQPQHF; CDR3 DNA: TGTGCCAGTGGACAGGGGGACAATCAGCCCCAGCATTTT
D gene: NA; V gene: TRBV5-1; clone size: many; J gene: TRBJ2-3; CDR3 protein: CASSWWTTLGTDTQYF; CDR3 DNA: TGCGCCAGCAGCTGGTGGACAACCCTGGGCACAGATACGCAGTATTTT
D gene: NA; V gene: TRBV20-1; clone size: few; J gene: TRBJ1-3; CDR3 protein: CSARARAGNTIYF; CDR3 DNA: TGCAGTGCTAGAGCCAGGGCTGGAAACACCATATATTTT
D gene: NA; V gene: TRBV6-5; clone size: once; J gene: TRBJ1-2; CDR3 protein: CASSYVGYDGYTF; CDR3 DNA: TGTGCCAGCAGTTACGTAGGTTACGATGGCTACACCTTC
D gene: NA; V gene: TRBV27; clone size: NA; J gene: TRBJ2-7; CDR3 protein: CASSLIRGALNEQYF; CDR3 DNA: TGTGCCAGCAGTCTAATACGGGGGGCCTTAAACGAGCAGTACTTC
D gene: TRBD2; V gene: TRBV27; clone size: once; J gene: TRBJ2-3; CDR3 protein: CASSRWTSGVSTDTQYF; CDR3 DNA: TGTGCCAGCAGTCGCTGGACTAGCGGGGTGAGCACAGATACGCAGTATTTT
D gene: NA; V gene: TRBV20-1; clone size: NA; J gene: TRBJ2-1; CDR3 protein: CSARGGDEQFF; CDR3 DNA: TGCAGTGCTAGGGGTGGGGATGAGCAGTTCTTC
D gene: NA; V gene: TRBV2; clone size: few; J gene: TRBJ1-2; CDR3 protein: CASSVAENYGYTF; CDR3 DNA: TGTGCCAGCAGTGTGGCAGAAAACTATGGCTACACCTTC